This TCR beta chain was observed in a study of blood T cell repertoires in COVID-19. Background on the study: COVID-19 samples, acute and convalescent, were from the United States, Italy and Spain. In each case, the material was cDNA or gDNA derived from T cells, B-cell-depleted T cells, or PBMCs.

In Seattle, patients joined the study during active infection and were tracked longitudinally. Deletions cut 5 bases from V and 7 bases from J, with 21 bases between. The germline V gene encodes CDR1 PRHDT and CDR2 FYEKMQ (reference sequence). This CDR3 spans 15 amino acids. Original processing methods: How many nucleated cells were present was estimated from reference gene primer amplification. Assay: immunoSEQ multiplex PCR; the TCRdb copy retains only in-frame clones and omits some. D and trimming come from the DNA, and the V and J calls and clone size come from that table. This table has about 200,000 clones, roughly 77% appearing once.

Sequenced sample: peripheral blood. The chain links TRBV13 to TRBJ2-7, with D possibly TRBD2 on 6 matching bases. The TCR sequence derives from a woman aged 40 to 55 with COVID-19, enrolled during active disease. CDR3 coding DNA: TGTGCCAGCAGCGGATCGGGGCTAGCGATTCGGGAGCAGTACTTC. The encoded protein is CASSGSGLAIREQYF.